This T cell receptor (beta chain) was recovered during a study of CD8 T cell repertoires and HIV-1 epitope variants. On the study more broadly: Controls included no peptide, Ebola AY9 epitope, and a CMV, EBV, flu pool. 1M T cells were kept uncultured as a baseline. Study-wide results and caveats: Eight or nine TCR beta clonotypes were antigen-specific, roughly 6 apparently recognizing autologous or escape variants. The assay identified only TCR beta chains of antigen-proliferating T cells.

Sequencing used immunoSEQ multiplex PCR; TCRdb keeps in-frame clones, though not all of them. The sample contains some 87,000 clones, roughly 80% of which appear only once. Per the germline V gene, CDR1 is MNHEY and CDR2 is SMNVEV (reference sequence). Trimming removed 2 bases at V and 6 bases at J, with 16 bases between. There are 15 residues in the CDR3. A remark on this clone: What it binds is not known.

The rearrangement joins TRBV27 to TRBJ1-2; D may be TRBD1 (6 bases). Sequencing used uncultured baseline CD8+ T cells from peripheral blood mononuclear cells (PBMCs). This clonotype was obtained from a male donor with HIV. The CDR3 DNA reads as TGTGCCAGCAGTTTACGCCCGTCAGGGGACGATGGCTACACCTTC. This encodes CASSLRPSGDDGYTF.